These T cell receptor beta chains were read from a single sample in a study of cytomegalovirus exposure and HLA in healthy donors. Sequenced by immunoSEQ multiplex PCR; TCRdb stores in-frame clones only, minus some. The sample lists roughly 220,000 clones, 82% occurring once. Sequencing used PBMCs. These receptors originate from a woman aged 40 to 49 in good health and CMV-seronegative. Each CDR3 is given with its conserved first and last residue. D genes are given only for firm matches. Size is omitted from some rows. Given values are once, few, many or a class for expanded clones.

j_gene,d_gene,abundance,v_gene,CDR3nt,CDR3aa
TRBJ1-1,TRBD1,-,TRBV19,TGTGCCAGTAGTGTCGGGACAGGGTACACTGAAGCTTTCTTT,CASSVGTGYTEAFF
TRBJ2-3,-,-,TRBV10-3,TGTGCCATCAGTGACCCGGGGGGCTCCCGGTCGAGCACAGATACGCAGTATTTT,CAISDPGGSRSSTDTQYF
TRBJ2-3,-,-,TRBV7-3,TGTGCCAGTCTGGCCGGGACATCATCAGATACGCAGTATTTT,CASLAGTSSDTQYF
TRBJ2-7,-,-,TRBV2,TGTGCCAGCAGTGAAAACTATGGCGAGCAGTACTTC,CASSENYGEQYF
TRBJ2-2,-,-,TRBV7-8,TGTGCCAGCAGTTGGACTTGGCCACCGAACACCGGGGAGCTGTTTTTT,CASSWTWPPNTGELFF
TRBJ1-6,TRBD1,-,TRBV2,TGTGCCAGACTCGGACAGGGGCGTAATTCACCCCTCCACTTT,CARLGQGRNSPLHF
TRBJ2-7,-,-,TRBV2,TGTGCCAGCAGGCCCGACAGAGGGGGCTTC,CASRPDRGGF
TRBJ2-5,-,once,TRBV7-9,TGTGCCAGCAGCCTTACAGGGTCCCAACAAGAGACCCAGTACTTC,CASSLTGSQQETQYF
TRBJ2-7,TRBD1,-,TRBV30,TGTGCCTGGTCTCCGGGACAGGGGAGACGCGAGCAGTACTTC,CAWSPGQGRREQYF
TRBJ1-2,-,-,TRBV5-6,TGTGCCAGCAGCTTGGGCCAGGGGCAAGCTTCCTATGGCTACACCTTC,CASSLGQGQASYGYTF
TRBJ2-5,-,-,TRBV10-3,TGTGCCATCAGTGGCAGGGTAGAAGAGACCCAGTACTTC,CAISGRVEETQYF
TRBJ2-7,TRBD1,-,TRBV5-4,TGTGCCAGCAGCTTCGGGACAGGGGGCTACGAGCAGTACTTC,CASSFGTGGYEQYF
TRBJ1-4,-,once,TRBV5-1,TGCGCCAGCAGGCCCGGGGGTCAGGGAAGGGAAAAACTGTTTTTT,CASRPGGQGREKLFF
TRBJ2-2,TRBD1,-,TRBV5-1,TGCGCCAGCAGCGGATTAACAGGGGTCACCGGGGAGCTGTTTTTT,CASSGLTGVTGELFF
TRBJ2-2,TRBD2,-,TRBV27,TGTGCCAGCACCCCTAGCGGGAGAACCGGGGAGCTGTTTTTT,CASTPSGRTGELFF
TRBJ2-1,TRBD1,-,TRBV7-9,TGTGCCAGCAGCTTCTTACAGGGGGGAAAAAATGAGCAGTTCTTC,CASSFLQGGKNEQFF
TRBJ2-3,-,-,TRBV10-3,TGTGCCATCAGTGAGTATCCAGGCACAGATACGCAGTATTTT,CAISEYPGTDTQYF
TRBJ1-5,-,-,TRBV28,TGTGCCAGCAGTCCGACAGGCTACGGCAATCAGCCCCAGCATTTT,CASSPTGYGNQPQHF
TRBJ2-6,-,-,TRBV4-1,TGCGCCAGCAGCCAAGAAACCTACTCTGGGGCCAACGTCCTGACTTTC,CASSQETYSGANVLTF
TRBJ2-5,TRBD2,-,TRBV4-1,TGCGCCAGCAGCCAAGCGTTGACTAGCGGGAGATCAGGAGAGGCCCAGTACTTC,CASSQALTSGRSGEAQYF
TRBJ2-1,-,-,TRBV5-1,TGCGCCAGCAGCTTGGCCGGTAGCTCCTACAATGAGCAGTTCTTC,CASSLAGSSYNEQFF
TRBJ1-1,TRBD1,-,TRBV2,TGTGCCAGCAGAGACAGGGCGATGAACACTGAAGCTTTCTTT,CASRDRAMNTEAFF
TRBJ2-7,TRBD2,-,TRBV29-1,TGCAGCGCCCGAAGAAAGCTAGCGGGAGGCTACGAGCAGTACTTC,CSARRKLAGGYEQYF
TRBJ2-1,-,-,TRBV4-2,TGTGCCAGCAGCCCCCATATTAACGAGGGAAGTGAGCAGTTCTTC,CASSPHINEGSEQFF
TRBJ1-1,TRBD1,-,TRBV19,TGTGCCACGCGGACAGGGAACACTGAAGCTTTCTTT,CATRTGNTEAFF
TRBJ1-3,-,-,TRBV18,TGTGCCAGCTCACCGGCGGGGGATACTGGAAACACCATATATTTT,CASSPAGDTGNTIYF
TRBJ2-7,-,-,TRBV27,TGTGCCAGCAGTTCCACCAGGGACTCCTCCTACGAGCAGTACTTC,CASSSTRDSSYEQYF
TRBJ1-1,TRBD1,-,TRBV30,TGTGCCTGGAGTACCACAGGGGGCGCGGTGAACACTGAAGCTTTCTTT,CAWSTTGGAVNTEAFF
TRBJ1-4,TRBD1,-,TRBV7-2,TGTGCCAGCAGCCCGACAGGGGGCAGTGAAAAACTGTTTTTT,CASSPTGGSEKLFF
TRBJ2-2,TRBD1,-,TRBV28,TGTGCCAGCAGTTTACCAGGGGGTTCCGGGGAGCTGTTTTTT,CASSLPGGSGELFF
TRBJ2-2,TRBD1,-,TRBV7-9,TGTGCCAGCAGCACTTTCCACGGGACAGCGTCAACCGGGGAGCTGTTTTTT,CASSTFHGTASTGELFF
TRBJ2-1,-,-,TRBV14,TGTGCCAGCAGCCAAGTGGCTAGGATACAGTTCTTC,CASSQVARIQFF
TRBJ1-1,-,-,TRBV5-1,TGCGCCAGCAGCTGGGCAGGTCAGAACACTGAAGCTTTCTTT,CASSWAGQNTEAFF
TRBJ2-1,-,-,TRBV7-9,TGTGCCAGCAGCTTAGGTTTAGCTAACTCCTACAATGAGCAGTTCTTC,CASSLGLANSYNEQFF
TRBJ2-5,TRBD2,-,TRBV19,TGTGCCAGTAGTGTGCGGGAGGGCCCTCGGGAGACCCAGTACTTC,CASSVREGPRETQYF
TRBJ1-1,TRBD1,-,TRBV7-3,TGTGCCAGCAGCCTGGGACAGGGGGGGAACACTGAAGCTTTCTTT,CASSLGQGGNTEAFF
TRBJ2-2,TRBD2,-,TRBV5-1,TGCGCCAGCAGCACTCCGGGACTAGCGGGAGGGAACACCGGGGAGCTGTTTTTT,CASSTPGLAGGNTGELFF
TRBJ1-5,TRBD1,-,TRBV6-6,TGTGCCAGCAGCCGACAGGGTCGCTATCAGCCCCAGCATTTT,CASSRQGRYQPQHF
TRBJ1-1,-,-,TRBV5-5,TGTGCCAGCATCTGGGGGCCAGGGGCCGCTGAAGCTTTCTTT,CASIWGPGAAEAFF
TRBJ2-5,TRBD2,once,TRBV19,TGTGCCAGTAGTATAGAGGGACTAGCGGGGATACAAGAGACCCAGTACTTC,CASSIEGLAGIQETQYF
TRBJ1-4,-,-,TRBV30,TGTGCCTGGTCCCGGGAGATCGGAAAACTGTTTTTT,CAWSREIGKLFF
TRBJ1-2,-,-,TRBV2,TGTGCCAGCAGCGGACAGATTTACTATGGCTACACCTTC,CASSGQIYYGYTF